These 20 T cell receptor beta chains were all obtained from the same sample, sequenced in a study of graft-versus-host responses after intestinal transplantation (dated by TCRdb to about 2021). Library preparation was by the immunoSEQ multiplex PCR assay. As stored in TCRdb, this immuneACCESS dataset retains in-frame rearrangements with V and J assigned. A fraction of the clones does not appear; measured against another copy, unresolved V genes explain less than half of the discrepancy, and the remainder lacks a known reason. This sample lists around 25,000 clones; about 81% were detected once. The ten largest account for 0.65% to 0.75% of the sample. These receptors lack a known antigen. This specimen's time point label, interpreted: cells obtained before transplantation from donor or recipient. The sequenced sample was unstimulated CD4+ T cells sorted from spleen or lymph node cells, obtained before intestinal transplant. The receptor set was obtained from a human donor who received an intestinal transplant.

V usage is TRBV5-6 and J usage is TRBJ2-5; D possibly corresponds to TRBD2 (5 bases). The J call may be incorrect, as the DNA end agrees better with TRBJ2-7. Looked up from germline, CDR1 is SGHDT and CDR2 is YYEEEE. CDR3 length: 14 amino acids. CDR3 sequence reads: CASRPTGVGFEQYF. CDR3 DNA sequence: TGTGCCAGCAGACCCACCGGGGTGGGTTTCGAGCAGTACTTC.

This chain links TRBV7-9 with TRBJ2-7; D is perhaps TRBD2 (5 bases). The V gene lost 6 bases and the J gene lost 2 bases, with 17 bases spanning the gap. The length of the CDR3 is 15 residues. CDR1 and CDR2 from the germline V gene are SEHNR and FQNEAQ (reference sequence). CDR3 DNA sequence: TGTGCCAGCAGTTACGGGGAGAAAGGTACCTACGAGCAGTACTTC. As protein: CASSYGEKGTYEQYF. Drawing the rest from reference TRBV7-9 and TRBJ2-7, the complete variable domain is DTGVSQNPRHKITKRGQNVTFRCDPISEHNRLYWYRQTLGQGPEFLTYFQNEAQLEKSRLLSDRFSAERPKGSFSTLEIQRTEQGDSAMYLCASSYGEKGTYEQYFGPGTRLTVT.

The chain is built from TRBV28 and TRBJ2-3; 11 bases align to TRBD2. V dropped 1 base and J dropped 2; count of bases not matched to a gene: 8. The germline V gene has CDR1 MDHEN and CDR2 SYDVKM. CDR3 size: 18 residues. CDR3 protein: CASSLYTSGRGVTDTQYF. CDR3 DNA: TGTGCCAGCAGTTTATATACTAGCGGGAGAGGGGTCACAGATACGCAGTATTTT.

The gene calls are TRBV5-1 and TRBJ1-1, with unresolved D. The CDR3 contains 14 residues. V was shortened by 0 bases and J by 0 bases, with 6 bases between the two germline ends. Germline CDR1 SGHRS, CDR2 YFSETQ. The CDR3 bases are TGCGCCAGCAGCTTGGGGGCCTTGAACACTGAAGCTTTCTTT. Amino acids: CASSLGALNTEAFF.

This clone was counted a few times. The chain links TRBV28 to TRBJ2-7; 10 nucleotides agree with TRBD2. This CDR3 comprises 14 residues. The germline CDR1 and CDR2 sequences are MDHEN and SYDVKM. V lost 6 bases, J lost 7 bases, and 9 bases stayed unmatched. The CDR3 is CASSPLAGVKEQYF. In nucleotides, the CDR3 is TGTGCCAGCAGCCCCCTAGCGGGAGTTAAGGAGCAGTACTTC.

This sequence joins TRBV9 and TRBJ2-7, with 8 bases lining up with TRBD2. Unmatched junction bases numbered 7, after V lost 0 bases and J lost 8 bases. The CDR3 has 14 amino acids. Per germline, CDR1 SGDLS and CDR2 YYNGEE. The CDR3 is CASSVGMREEKQYF. DNA for the CDR3: TGTGCCAGCAGCGTAGGAATGCGGGAGGAGAAGCAGTACTTC.

The V gene is TRBV13, the J gene TRBJ1-2; TRBD1 might be the D (5 bases). This CDR3 has 14 residues. From germline, CDR1 is PRHDT and CDR2 FYEKMQ (reference sequence). V was shortened by 5 bases and J by 4 bases, with 14 bases between the two germline ends. The CDR3 sequence: CASSLGPTLYGYTF. The CDR3 coding sequence is TGTGCCAGCAGCCTGGGACCGACTCTCTATGGCTACACCTTC.

The chain couples TRBV28 to TRBJ2-1; 11 bases fit TRBD2. The junction had 13 bases not matched to a gene; V was cut back by 5 bases and J by 7 bases. CDR1 is MDHEN and CDR2 is SYDVKM in the germline V gene. The CDR3 consists of 17 residues. The CDR3 here is CASSLDFVAGGPNEQFF. The CDR3 nucleotides are TGTGCCAGCAGTCTCGACTTCGTAGCGGGAGGGCCGAATGAGCAGTTCTTC. Using reference TRBV28 and TRBJ2-1 for the parts outside the CDR3, the full variable domain is DVKVTQSSRYLVKRTGEKVFLECVQDMDHENMFWYRQDPGLGLRLIYFSYDVKMKEKGDIPEGYSVSREKKERFSLILESASTNQTSMYLCASSLDFVAGGPNEQFFGPGTRLTVL.

The V call is TRBV7-2, the J call TRBJ2-7; 10 bases are shared with TRBD1. The CDR3 consists of 18 residues. Germline-derived CDR1 and CDR2 are SGHTA and FQGNSA. V shed 3 bases, J shed 0 bases, and the junction held 11 bases outside the gene matches. Written as DNA, the CDR3 is TGTGCCAGCAGCTTGGACAGGGGGAGCGGACACCACTCCTACGAGCAGTACTTC. Encoded protein: CASSLDRGSGHHSYEQYF. Full variable domain (rest looked up from reference TRBV7-2 and TRBJ2-7): GAGVSQSPSNKVTEKGKDVELRCDPISGHTALYWYRQSLGQGLEFLIYFQGNSAPDKSGLPSDRFSAERTGGSVSTLTIQRTQQEDSAVYLCASSLDRGSGHHSYEQYFGPGTRLTVT.

V and J are TRBV6-6 and TRBJ1-2; D not certain. Germline CDR1 reads MNHNY; CDR2 reads SVGAGI (reference sequence). V dropped 7 bases and J dropped 5 bases, with 8 bases sitting between them. This CDR3 contains 11 residues. The CDR3 sequence: CASTEGYGYTF. The DNA of the CDR3 is TGTGCCAGCACTGAAGGGTATGGCTACACCTTC.

In DNA, the CDR3 is TGCGCCAGCAGCCAAGTAAACAGGGTTGAAAAACTGTTTTTT. Protein: CASSQVNRVEKLFF. The rearrangement links TRBV4-1 to TRBJ1-4; TRBD1 is a possible D gene (6 bases). Looked up from germline, CDR1 is MGHRA and CDR2 is YSYEKL. V lost 1 base and J lost 7, with 10 bases in between. There are 14 residues in the CDR3.

V usage is TRBV6-5 and J usage is TRBJ2-7, with D hard to call. Per the germline V gene, CDR1 is MNHEY and CDR2 is SVGAGI. V gave up 2 bases and J gave up 4 bases, with 9 bases separating them. The CDR3 runs 13 residues. CDR3 protein: CASSYRARYEQYF. CDR3 in DNA: TGTGCCAGCAGTTACAGGGCTCGATACGAGCAGTACTTC.

The V gene is TRBV28, the J gene TRBJ2-7, with D perhaps matching TRBD1 (5 bases). The ends were cut back, 3 bases at V and 4 bases at J, with 10 bases in the middle. The germline V gene encodes CDR1 MDHEN and CDR2 SYDVKM. This CDR3 contains 13 residues. The CDR3 sequence: CASSFSRAYEQYF. CDR3 DNA: TGTGCCAGCAGTTTCTCCAGGGCATACGAGCAGTACTTC.

This rearrangement joins TRBV10-3 to TRBJ2-3; D gene uncertain. Trimming cost V 7 bases and J 5 bases, with 13 bases left between them. There are 13 residues in the CDR3. The germline gives CDR1 ENHRY, CDR2 SYGVKD. CDR3 nucleotides: TGTGCCATCACTTCGGGTCCGGGAGATACGCAGTATTTT. Protein sequence: CAITSGPGDTQYF.

The rearrangement uses TRBV11-2 and TRBJ2-3, with 15 positions matching TRBD2. Trimming cost V 5 bases and J 6 bases; bases outside gene matches: 12. Germline CDR1 SGHAT, CDR2 FQNNGV. This CDR3 is 18 amino acids long. The DNA of the CDR3 is TGTGCCAGCAGCACCGCCTGGACTAGCGGGAGGGCCTTGGATACGCAGTATTTT. Its translation is CASSTAWTSGRALDTQYF.

This clone was detected a few times. The CDR3 DNA reads TGTGCCAGCAGCTCCGGACAGGGGCTCCTACGGCAGTCTGGGGCCAACGTCCTGACTTTC. Residues: CASSSGQGLLRQSGANVLTF. This rearrangement joins TRBV5-4 to TRBJ2-6, with TRBD1 matching over 9 bases. This CDR3 contains 20 residues. The J segment lost 1 base and the V segment lost 3 bases, leaving 14 bases of the junction unmatched. Per the germline V gene, CDR1 is SGHNT and CDR2 is YYREEE (reference sequence).

This clone was recorded once. V is TRBV2 and J is TRBJ1-1; 7 bases map to TRBD1. The junction had 7 bases not matched to a gene; V was cut back by 6 bases and J by 3 bases. The CDR3 has 14 residues. The germline CDR1 and CDR2 sequences are SNHLY and FYNNEI. DNA of the CDR3: TGTGCCAGCAGCGTACAGGGGAGGGACACTGAAGCTTTCTTT. It codes for CASSVQGRDTEAFF.

This clone has a handful of counts. This sequence joins TRBV10-3 and TRBJ2-5; tentatively, D is TRBD1 (6 bases). Germline lookup yields CDR1 ENHRY and CDR2 SYGVKD. CDR3 size: 15 residues. V lost 3 bases and J 5 bases, leaving 16 bases between the germline ends. The CDR3 spells CAISDGTRIAETQYF. The CDR3 coding sequence is TGTGCCATCAGTGACGGGACAAGGATTGCGGAGACCCAGTACTTC.

This sequence joins TRBV20-1 and TRBJ2-7; no firm D call. Germline V gene sequence: CDR1 DFQATT, CDR2 SNEGSKA (reference sequence). The V gene lost 4 bases and the J gene lost 0 bases, with 4 bases spanning the gap. The CDR3 totals 11 residues. CDR3 protein: CSATNSYEQYF. The CDR3 bases are TGCAGTGCTACTAACTCCTACGAGCAGTACTTC.

The chain couples TRBV5-1 to TRBJ1-2; D possibly corresponds to TRBD1 (5 bases). Trimming removed 1 base at V and 6 bases at J, with 16 bases between. CDR1 and CDR2 from the germline V gene are SGHRS and YFSETQ. The CDR3 runs to 15 residues. The chain's CDR3 is CASSLTSQGLNGYTF. For the CDR3, the DNA is TGCGCCAGCAGCTTGACGTCTCAGGGCCTCAATGGCTACACCTTC.